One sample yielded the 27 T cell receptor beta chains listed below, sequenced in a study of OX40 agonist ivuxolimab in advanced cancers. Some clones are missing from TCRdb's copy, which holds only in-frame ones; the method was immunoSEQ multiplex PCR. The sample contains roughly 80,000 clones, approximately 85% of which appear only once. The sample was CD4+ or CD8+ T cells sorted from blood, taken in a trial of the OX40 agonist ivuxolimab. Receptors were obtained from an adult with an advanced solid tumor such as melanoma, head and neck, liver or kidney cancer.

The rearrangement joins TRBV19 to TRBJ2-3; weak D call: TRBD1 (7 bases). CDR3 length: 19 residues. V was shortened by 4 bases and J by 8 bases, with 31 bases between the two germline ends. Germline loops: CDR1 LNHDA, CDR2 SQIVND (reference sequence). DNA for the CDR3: TGTGCCAGTAGTACTGGCAGGGGGGACCTGGGGGAGGTCCCTGGTACGCAGTATTTT. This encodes CASSTGRGDLGEVPGTQYF.

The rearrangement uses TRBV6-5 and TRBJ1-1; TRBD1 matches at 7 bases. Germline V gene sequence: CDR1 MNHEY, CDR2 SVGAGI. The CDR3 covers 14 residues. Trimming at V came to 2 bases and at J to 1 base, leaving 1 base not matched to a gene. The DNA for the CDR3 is TGTGCCAGCAGTTACACAGGGGCGAACACTGAAGCTTTCTTT. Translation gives CASSYTGANTEAFF.

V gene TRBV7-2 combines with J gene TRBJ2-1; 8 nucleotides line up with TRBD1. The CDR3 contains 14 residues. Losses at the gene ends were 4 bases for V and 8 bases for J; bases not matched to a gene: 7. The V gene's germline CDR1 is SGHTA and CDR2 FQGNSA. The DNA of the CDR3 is TGTGCCAGCAGCTCACAACAGGGGGTCTATGAGCAGTTCTTC. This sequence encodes CASSSQQGVYEQFF.

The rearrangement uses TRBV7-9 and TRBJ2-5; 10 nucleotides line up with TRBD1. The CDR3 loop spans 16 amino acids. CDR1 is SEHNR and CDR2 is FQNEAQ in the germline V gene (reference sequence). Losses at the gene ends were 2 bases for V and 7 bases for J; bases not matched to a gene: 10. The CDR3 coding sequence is TGTGCCAGCAGCTTACGGCGACAGGGGGCCGTAGGGACCCAGTACTTC. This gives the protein CASSLRRQGAVGTQYF.

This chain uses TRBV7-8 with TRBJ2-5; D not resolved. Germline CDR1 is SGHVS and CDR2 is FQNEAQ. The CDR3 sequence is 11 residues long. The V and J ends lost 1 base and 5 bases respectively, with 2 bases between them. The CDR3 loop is CASSLVETQYF. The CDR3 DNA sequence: TGTGCCAGCAGCTTAGTGGAGACCCAGTACTTC.

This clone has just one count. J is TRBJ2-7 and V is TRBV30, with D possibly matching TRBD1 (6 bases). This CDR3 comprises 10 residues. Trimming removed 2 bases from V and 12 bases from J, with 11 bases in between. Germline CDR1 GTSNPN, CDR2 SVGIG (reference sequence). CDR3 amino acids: CAWSIDRLYF. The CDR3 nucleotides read TGTGCCTGGAGTATCGACAGGTTGTACTTC.

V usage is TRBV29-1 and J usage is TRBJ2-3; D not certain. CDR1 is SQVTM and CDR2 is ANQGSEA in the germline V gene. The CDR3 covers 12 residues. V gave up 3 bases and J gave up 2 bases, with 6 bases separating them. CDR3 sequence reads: CSVEVVTDTQYF. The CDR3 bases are TGCAGCGTTGAGGTGGTCACAGATACGCAGTATTTT.

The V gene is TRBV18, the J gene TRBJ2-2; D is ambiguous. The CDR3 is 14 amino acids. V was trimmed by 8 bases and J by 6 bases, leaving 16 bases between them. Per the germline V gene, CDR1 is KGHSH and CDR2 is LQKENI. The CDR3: CASPGLTPAGELFF. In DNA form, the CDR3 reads TGTGCCAGCCCGGGTCTCACGCCGGCCGGGGAGCTGTTTTTT.

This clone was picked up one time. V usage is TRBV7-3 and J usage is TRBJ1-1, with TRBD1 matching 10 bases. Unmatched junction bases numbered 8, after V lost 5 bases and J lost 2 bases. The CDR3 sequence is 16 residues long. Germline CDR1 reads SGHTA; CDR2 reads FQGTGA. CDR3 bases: TGTGCCAGCAGCATACCCCGGGACAGGGGTAACACTGAAGCTTTCTTT. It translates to CASSIPRDRGNTEAFF.

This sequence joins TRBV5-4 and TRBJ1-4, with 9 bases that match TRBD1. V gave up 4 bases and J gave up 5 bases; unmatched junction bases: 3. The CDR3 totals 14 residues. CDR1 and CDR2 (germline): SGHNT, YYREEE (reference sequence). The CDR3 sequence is CASSLGTGNEKLFF. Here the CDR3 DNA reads TGTGCCAGCAGCCTCGGGACAGGGAATGAAAAACTGTTTTTT.

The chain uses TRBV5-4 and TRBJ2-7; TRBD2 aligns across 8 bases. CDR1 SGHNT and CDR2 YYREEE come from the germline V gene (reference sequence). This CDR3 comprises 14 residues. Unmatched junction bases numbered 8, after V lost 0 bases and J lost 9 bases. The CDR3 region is CASSLAQREHGQYF. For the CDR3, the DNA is TGTGCCAGCAGCTTGGCCCAGCGGGAGCACGGGCAGTACTTC.

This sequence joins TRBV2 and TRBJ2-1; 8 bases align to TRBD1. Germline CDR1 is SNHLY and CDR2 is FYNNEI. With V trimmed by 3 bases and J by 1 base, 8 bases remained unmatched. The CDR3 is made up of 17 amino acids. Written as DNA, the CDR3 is TGTGCCAGCAGTGAGCTTCCAGGGGGCTTGTCCTACAATGAGCAGTTCTTC. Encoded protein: CASSELPGGLSYNEQFF.

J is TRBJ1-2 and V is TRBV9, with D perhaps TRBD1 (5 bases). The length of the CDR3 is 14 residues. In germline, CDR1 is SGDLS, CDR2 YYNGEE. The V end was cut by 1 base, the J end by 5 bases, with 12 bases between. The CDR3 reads CASSVSQGLYGYTF. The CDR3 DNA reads TGTGCCAGCAGCGTATCTCAGGGACTGTATGGCTACACCTTC.

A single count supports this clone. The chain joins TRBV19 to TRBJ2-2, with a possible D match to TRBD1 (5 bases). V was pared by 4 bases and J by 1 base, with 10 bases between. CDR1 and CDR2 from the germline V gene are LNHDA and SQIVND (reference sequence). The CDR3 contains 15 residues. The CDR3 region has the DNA TGTGCCAGTAGTAGTGGGGCTGTGAACACCGGGGAGCTGTTTTTT. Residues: CASSSGAVNTGELFF. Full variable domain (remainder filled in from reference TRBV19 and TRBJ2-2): DGGITQSPKYLFRKEGQNVTLSCEQNLNHDAMYWYRQDPGQGLRLIYYSQIVNDFQKGDIAEGYSVSREKKESFPLTVTSAQKNPTAFYLCASSSGAVNTGELFFGEGSRLTVL.

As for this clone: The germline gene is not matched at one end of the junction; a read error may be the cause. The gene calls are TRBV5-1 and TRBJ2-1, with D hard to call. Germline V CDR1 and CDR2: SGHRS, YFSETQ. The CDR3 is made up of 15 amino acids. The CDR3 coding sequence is TGCGCCAGCAGCGCGAACGTTCCCTCCCACAATGAGCAGTTCTTC. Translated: CASSANVPSHNEQFF.

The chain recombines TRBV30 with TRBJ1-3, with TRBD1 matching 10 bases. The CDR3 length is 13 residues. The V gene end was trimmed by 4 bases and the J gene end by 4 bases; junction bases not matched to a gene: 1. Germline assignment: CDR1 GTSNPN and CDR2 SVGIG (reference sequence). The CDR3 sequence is CAWKTGGGNTIYF. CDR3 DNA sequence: TGTGCCTGGAAGACAGGGGGCGGAAACACCATATATTTT.

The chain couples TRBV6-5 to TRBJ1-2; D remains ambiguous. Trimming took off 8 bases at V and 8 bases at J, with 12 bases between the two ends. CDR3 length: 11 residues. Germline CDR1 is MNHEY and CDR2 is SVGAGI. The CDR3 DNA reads TGTGCCAGCTCCACCCATAGGGGCTACACCTTC. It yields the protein CASSTHRGYTF.

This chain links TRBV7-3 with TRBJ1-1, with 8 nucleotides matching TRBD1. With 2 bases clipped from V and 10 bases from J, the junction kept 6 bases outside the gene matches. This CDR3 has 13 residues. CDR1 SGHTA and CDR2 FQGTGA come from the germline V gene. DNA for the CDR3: TGTGCCAGCAGCTTAGTGGGACAGGCGGGAGCTTTCTTT. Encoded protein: CASSLVGQAGAFF.

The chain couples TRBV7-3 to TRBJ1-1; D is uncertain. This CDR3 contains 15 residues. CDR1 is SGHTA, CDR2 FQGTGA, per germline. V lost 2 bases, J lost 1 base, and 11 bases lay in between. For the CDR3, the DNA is TGTGCCAGCAGCTTAGGACCGGGTGAGAACACTGAAGCTTTCTTT. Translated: CASSLGPGENTEAFF.

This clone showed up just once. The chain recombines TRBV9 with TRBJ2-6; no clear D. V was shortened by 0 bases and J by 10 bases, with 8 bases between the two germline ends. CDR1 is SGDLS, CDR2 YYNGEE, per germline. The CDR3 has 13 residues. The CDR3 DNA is TGTGCCAGCAGCGTAGCCGGTTCAAACGTCCTGACTTTC. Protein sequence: CASSVAGSNVLTF.

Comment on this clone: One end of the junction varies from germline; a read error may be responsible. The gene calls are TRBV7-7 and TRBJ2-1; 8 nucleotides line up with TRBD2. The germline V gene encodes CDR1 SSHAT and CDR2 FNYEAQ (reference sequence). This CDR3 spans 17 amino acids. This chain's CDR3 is CASSSVLSGGPGGEQFF. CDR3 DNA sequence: TGTGCTAGCAGCTCAGTCCTTTCGGGGGGGCCGGGCGGTGAGCAGTTCTTC.

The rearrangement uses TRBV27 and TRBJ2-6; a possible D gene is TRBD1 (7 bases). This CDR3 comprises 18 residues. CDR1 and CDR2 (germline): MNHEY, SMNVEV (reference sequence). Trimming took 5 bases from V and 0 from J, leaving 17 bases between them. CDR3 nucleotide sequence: TGTGCCAGCAGTCCCCGGGGGACAGTGGTCTCTGGGGCCAACGTCCTGACTTTC. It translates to CASSPRGTVVSGANVLTF.

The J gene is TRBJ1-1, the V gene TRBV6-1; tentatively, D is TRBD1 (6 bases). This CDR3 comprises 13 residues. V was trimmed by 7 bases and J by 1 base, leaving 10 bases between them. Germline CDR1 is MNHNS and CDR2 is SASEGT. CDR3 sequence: CASTTGSNTEAFF. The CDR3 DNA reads TGTGCCAGCACCACAGGGTCGAACACTGAAGCTTTCTTT.

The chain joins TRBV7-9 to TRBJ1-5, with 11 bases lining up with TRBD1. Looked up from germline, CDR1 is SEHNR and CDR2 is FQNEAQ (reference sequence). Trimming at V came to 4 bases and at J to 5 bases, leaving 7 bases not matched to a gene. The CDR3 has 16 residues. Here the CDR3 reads CASSYGTGGAHQPQHF. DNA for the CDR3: TGTGCCAGCAGCTATGGGACAGGGGGGGCCCATCAGCCCCAGCATTTT.

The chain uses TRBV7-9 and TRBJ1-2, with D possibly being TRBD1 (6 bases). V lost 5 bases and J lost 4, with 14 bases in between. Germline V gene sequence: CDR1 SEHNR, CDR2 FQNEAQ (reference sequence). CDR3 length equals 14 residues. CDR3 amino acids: CASSVSGTTYGYTF. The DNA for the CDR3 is TGTGCCAGCAGCGTATCCGGGACAACCTATGGCTACACCTTC. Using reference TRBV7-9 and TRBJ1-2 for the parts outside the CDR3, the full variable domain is DTGVSQNPRHKITKRGQNVTFRCDPISEHNRLYWYRQTLGQGPEFLTYFQNEAQLEKSRLLSDRFSAERPKGSFSTLEIQRTEQGDSAMYLCASSVSGTTYGYTFGSGTRLTVV.

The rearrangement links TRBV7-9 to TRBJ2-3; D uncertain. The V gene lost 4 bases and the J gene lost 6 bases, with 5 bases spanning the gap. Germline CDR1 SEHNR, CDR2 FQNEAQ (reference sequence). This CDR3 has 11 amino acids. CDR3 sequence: CASSSSDTQYF. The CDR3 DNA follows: TGTGCCAGCAGCTCCTCGGATACGCAGTATTTT.

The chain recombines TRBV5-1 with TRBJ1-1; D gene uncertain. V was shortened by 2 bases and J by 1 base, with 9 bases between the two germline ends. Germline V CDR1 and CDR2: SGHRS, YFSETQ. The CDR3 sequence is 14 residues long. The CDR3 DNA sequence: TGCGCCAGCAGCTTCGGGCAGACGAACACTGAAGCTTTCTTT. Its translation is CASSFGQTNTEAFF.